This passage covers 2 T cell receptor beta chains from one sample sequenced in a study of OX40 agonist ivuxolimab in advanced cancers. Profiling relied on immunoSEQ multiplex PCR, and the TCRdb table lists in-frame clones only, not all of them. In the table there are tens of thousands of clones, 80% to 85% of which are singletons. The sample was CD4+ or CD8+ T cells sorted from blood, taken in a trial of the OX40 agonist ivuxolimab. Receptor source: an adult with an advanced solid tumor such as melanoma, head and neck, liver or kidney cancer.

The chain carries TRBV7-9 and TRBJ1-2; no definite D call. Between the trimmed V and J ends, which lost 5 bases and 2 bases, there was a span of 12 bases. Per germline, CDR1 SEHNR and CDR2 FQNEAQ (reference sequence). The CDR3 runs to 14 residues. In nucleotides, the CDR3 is TGTGCCAGCAGCGGCGGCGGCGGCAACTATGGCTACACCTTC. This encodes CASSGGGGNYGYTF.

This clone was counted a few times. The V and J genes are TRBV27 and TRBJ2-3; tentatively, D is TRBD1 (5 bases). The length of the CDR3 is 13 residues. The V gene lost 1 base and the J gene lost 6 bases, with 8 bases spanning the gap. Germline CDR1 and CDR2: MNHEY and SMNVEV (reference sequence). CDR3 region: CASSLFPGDTQYF. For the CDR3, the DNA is TGTGCCAGCAGTTTATTCCCAGGGGATACGCAGTATTTT.